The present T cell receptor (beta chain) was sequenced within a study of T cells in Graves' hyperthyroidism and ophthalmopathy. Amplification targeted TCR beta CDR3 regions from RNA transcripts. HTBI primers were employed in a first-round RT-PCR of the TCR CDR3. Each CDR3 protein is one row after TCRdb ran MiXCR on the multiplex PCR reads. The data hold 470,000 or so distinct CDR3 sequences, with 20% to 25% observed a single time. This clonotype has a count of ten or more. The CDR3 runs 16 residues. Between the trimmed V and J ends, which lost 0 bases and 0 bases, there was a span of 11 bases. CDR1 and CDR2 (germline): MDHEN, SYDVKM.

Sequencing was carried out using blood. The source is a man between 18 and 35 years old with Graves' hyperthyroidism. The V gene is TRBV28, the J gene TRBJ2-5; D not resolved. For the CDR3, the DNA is TGTGCCAGCAGTTTATGGTCGGCAGAACACCAAGAGACCCAGTACTTC. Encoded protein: CASSLWSAEHQETQYF.